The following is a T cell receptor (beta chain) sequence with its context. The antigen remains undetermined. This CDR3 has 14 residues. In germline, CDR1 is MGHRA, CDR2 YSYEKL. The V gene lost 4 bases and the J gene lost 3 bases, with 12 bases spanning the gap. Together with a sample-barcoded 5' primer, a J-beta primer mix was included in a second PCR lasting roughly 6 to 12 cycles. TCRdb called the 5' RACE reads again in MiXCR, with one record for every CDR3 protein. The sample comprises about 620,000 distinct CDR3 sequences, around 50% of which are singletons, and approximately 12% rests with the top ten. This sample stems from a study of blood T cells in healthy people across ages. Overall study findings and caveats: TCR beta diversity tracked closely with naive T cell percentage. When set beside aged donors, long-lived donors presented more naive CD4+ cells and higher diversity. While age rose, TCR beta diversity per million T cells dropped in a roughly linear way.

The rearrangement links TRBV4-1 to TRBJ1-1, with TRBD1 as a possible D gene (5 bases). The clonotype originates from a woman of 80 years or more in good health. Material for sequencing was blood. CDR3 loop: CASSPSGGDTEAFF. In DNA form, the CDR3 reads TGCGCCAGCAGCCCCAGCGGGGGGGACACTGAAGCTTTCTTT.